These 27 T cell receptor beta chains were sequenced from one sample in a study of control samples from healthy donors and cancer patients. Some clones are missing from TCRdb's copy, which holds only in-frame ones; the method was immunoSEQ multiplex PCR. The table has over 70,000 clones, about 89% seen once; the top ten hold about 7.6%. The sequenced sample consisted of blood. The origin of the receptors is a woman in her fifties or sixties in good health.

The CDR3 protein is CASSLRAGNQPQHF. CDR3 sequence (DNA): TGTGCCAGCAGTTTAAGAGCGGGCAATCAGCCCCAGCATTTT. The chain recombines TRBV27 with TRBJ1-5; D gene unclear. In germline, CDR1 is MNHEY, CDR2 SMNVEV (reference sequence). The ends were cut back, 2 bases at V and 2 bases at J, with 7 bases in the middle. This CDR3 comprises 14 residues.

The chain has TRBV19 and TRBJ1-5, with D possibly matching TRBD1 (5 bases). Germline V CDR1 and CDR2: LNHDA, SQIVND (reference sequence). The CDR3 sequence is 15 residues long. The V end was cut by 2 bases, the J end by 3 bases, with 11 bases between. DNA of the CDR3: TGTGCCAGTAGTATAATAGGGGCGAACAATCAGCCCCAGCATTTT. Amino acid sequence: CASSIIGANNQPQHF.

This chain joins TRBV11-2 and TRBJ1-2; D uncertain. The germline V and J ends were trimmed by 4 bases and 5 bases, with 26 bases remaining between them. The V gene's germline CDR1 is SGHAT and CDR2 FQNNGV. The CDR3 sequence is 18 residues long. CDR3 sequence (DNA): TGTGCCAGCAGCTCTGGGGTCCGGGGTCCACCCGCTAGGTATGGCTACACCTTC. Its protein is CASSSGVRGPPARYGYTF. Based on the CDR3 plus reference TRBV11-2 and TRBJ1-2, the full variable domain is EAGVAQSPRYKIIEKRQSVAFWCNPISGHATLYWYQQILGQGPKLLIQFQNNGVVDDSQLPKDRFSAERLKGVDSTLKIQPAKLEDSAVYLCASSSGVRGPPARYGYTFGSGTRLTVV.

The genes are TRBV20-1 and TRBJ2-3, with unresolved D. The germline gives CDR1 DFQATT, CDR2 SNEGSKA (reference sequence). Trimming removed 2 bases at V and 2 bases at J, with 2 bases between. CDR3 length: 11 amino acids. The CDR3 region is CSARPTDTQYF. Here the CDR3 DNA reads TGCAGTGCTAGACCCACAGATACGCAGTATTTT.

The chain recombines TRBV9 with TRBJ2-7, with 7 bases lining up with TRBD1. Germline CDR1 and CDR2: SGDLS and YYNGEE. This CDR3 has 14 residues. V dropped 4 bases and J dropped 2; count of bases not matched to a gene: 6. The CDR3, as DNA: TGTGCCAGCAGCCTAGGGGACAGCCCCTACGAGCAGTACTTC. Protein: CASSLGDSPYEQYF.

This clone came up once. The genes are TRBV9 and TRBJ2-5; 8 bases line up with TRBD2. The germline CDR1 and CDR2 sequences are SGDLS and YYNGEE. Trimming at V came to 5 bases and at J to 3 bases, leaving 9 bases not matched to a gene. The CDR3 sequence is 15 residues long. The CDR3 reads CASSIGGGPKETQYF. The CDR3, as DNA: TGTGCCAGCAGTATCGGGGGGGGACCAAAAGAGACCCAGTACTTC.

This clone occurred once. The V and J genes are TRBV7-2 and TRBJ2-7, with a tentative D call TRBD2 (5 bases). This CDR3 has 12 amino acids. Germline loops: CDR1 SGHTA, CDR2 FQGNSA. V lost 1 base and J 6 bases, leaving 7 bases between the germline ends. CDR3 nucleotides: TGTGCCAGCAGCTTAGTTGGGAGCGAGCAGTACTTC. Its translation is CASSLVGSEQYF. The full variable domain, with the rest looked up from reference TRBV7-2 and TRBJ2-7, is GAGVSQSPSNKVTEKGKDVELRCDPISGHTALYWYRQSLGQGLEFLIYFQGNSAPDKSGLPSDRFSAERTGGSVSTLTIQRTQQEDSAVYLCASSLVGSEQYFGPGTRLTVT.

The rearrangement links TRBV19 to TRBJ2-1, with 9 bases aligning to TRBD1. J gave up 7 bases and V 2 bases, and 6 bases lay outside the gene matches. Germline V CDR1 and CDR2: LNHDA, SQIVND (reference sequence). This CDR3 has 15 amino acids. The CDR3 nucleotides are TGTGCCAGTAGTATATCAGGACAGGGGTGGAATGAGCAGTTCTTC. It yields the protein CASSISGQGWNEQFF.

This clone is a singleton in its sample. The V call is TRBV7-9, the J call TRBJ1-1; tentative D call: TRBD1 (5 bases). Between the trimmed V and J ends, which lost 4 bases and 0 bases, there was a span of 12 bases. The CDR3 contains 15 residues. Germline lookup yields CDR1 SEHNR and CDR2 FQNEAQ (reference sequence). The CDR3 here is CASSSQDTLNTEAFF. The CDR3 nucleotides are TGTGCCAGCAGCTCTCAGGACACGTTGAACACTGAAGCTTTCTTT.

In its sample, this clone was seen once. The V and J genes are TRBV2 and TRBJ1-1, with 7 bases identical to TRBD1. Germline-derived CDR1 and CDR2 are SNHLY and FYNNEI. The CDR3 has 14 amino acids. V gave up 7 bases and J gave up 5 bases; unmatched junction bases: 10. The CDR3 loop reads CASIRQGRGTEAFF. In DNA, the CDR3 is TGTGCCAGCATTAGACAGGGCCGTGGGACTGAAGCTTTCTTT.

The V and J genes are TRBV11-2 and TRBJ2-6; 10 nucleotides line up with TRBD1. The CDR3 is made up of 18 amino acids. V shed 4 bases, J shed 1 base, and the junction held 7 bases outside the gene matches. Germline V lookup: CDR1 SGHAT, CDR2 FQNNGV. DNA of the CDR3: TGTGCCAGCAGCTCCCGCGGGACAGGGGTTTCTGGGGCCAACGTCCTGACTTTC. It is translated as CASSSRGTGVSGANVLTF.

The chain combines TRBV5-4 with TRBJ2-1, with 11 bases fitting TRBD2. Germline CDR1 reads SGHNT; CDR2 reads YYREEE (reference sequence). This CDR3 region has 15 residues. The junction had 9 bases not matched to a gene; V was cut back by 0 bases and J by 13 bases. CDR3 loop: CASSLAVIAGGAQFF. CDR3 DNA sequence: TGTGCCAGCAGCTTGGCCGTGATAGCGGGGGGGGCCCAGTTCTTC.

The table lists this clone with a count of one. CDR3 in amino acids: CSVKTTSGGSEQYF. The CDR3 coding sequence is TGCAGCGTCAAAACGACTAGCGGGGGAAGCGAGCAGTACTTC. The chain has TRBV29-1 and TRBJ2-7, with 12 bases fitting TRBD2. Germline-derived CDR1 and CDR2 are SQVTM and ANQGSEA. The CDR3 covers 14 residues. V was pared by 6 bases and J by 6 bases, with 9 bases of the junction left unmatched.

The chain carries TRBV12-2 and TRBJ1-2; the table's D call of TRBD1 was not tested on the DNA. TRBV12-2 is a known pseudogene. There are 14 residues in the CDR3. CDR3: CASRSPGQGGGYTF. CDR3 sequence (DNA): TGTGCAAGTCGCTCGCCGGGACAGGGAGGAGGCTACACCTTC.

This rearrangement joins TRBV5-4 to TRBJ1-6; 7 bases are shared with TRBD1. The CDR3 runs 16 residues. The V gene's germline CDR1 is SGHNT and CDR2 YYREEE (reference sequence). J lost 10 bases, V lost 2 bases, and 12 bases had no gene match. Here the CDR3 reads CASSFRTGRARSPLHF. CDR3 nucleotides: TGTGCCAGCAGCTTTAGGACAGGACGGGCCAGATCACCCCTCCACTTT.

The J gene is TRBJ2-3, the V gene TRBV3-1 (or the pseudogene TRBV3-2); D gene uncertain. The CDR3 extends over 15 amino acids. The germline gives CDR1 LGHDT, CDR2 YNNKEL (reference sequence). Trimming stripped 0 bases from V and 2 bases from J, with 9 bases between. CDR3 bases: TGTGCCAGCAGCCAAGATCGTTCAATCACAGATACGCAGTATTTT. It is translated as CASSQDRSITDTQYF.

The V and J genes are TRBV11-3 and TRBJ1-3, with 8 bases aligning to TRBD1. Per germline, CDR1 SGHNT and CDR2 YENEEA. V lost 2 bases, J lost 3 bases, and 3 bases stayed unmatched. The CDR3 covers 15 residues. For the CDR3, the DNA is TGTGCCAGCAGCTTAAGGACAGGGCTTGGAAACACCATATATTTT. Its translation: CASSLRTGLGNTIYF.

The chain combines TRBV30 with TRBJ1-1; D unclear. This CDR3 has 12 residues. Germline-derived CDR1 and CDR2 are GTSNPN and SVGIG (reference sequence). Between the trimmed V and J ends, which lost 4 bases and 1 base, there was a span of 7 bases. The CDR3 sequence is CAWTDGNTEAFF. The CDR3 DNA reads TGTGCCTGGACCGACGGGAACACTGAAGCTTTCTTT.

This clone was observed a few times. V and J are TRBV16 and TRBJ2-2; D is unresolved. CDR1 KGHSY and CDR2 FQNENV come from the germline V gene. V dropped 4 bases and J dropped 0 bases, with 0 bases sitting between them. The CDR3 contains 12 residues. For the CDR3, the DNA is TGTGCCAGCAGCCCGAACACCGGGGAGCTGTTTTTT. Its translation is CASSPNTGELFF.

As concerns this clone: The sample carries other DNA sequences with the same CDR3. The chain couples TRBV2 to TRBJ2-7, with 7 bases identical to TRBD2. The V and J ends lost 6 bases and 2 bases, in that order; junction bases with no gene match: 7. In germline, CDR1 is SNHLY, CDR2 FYNNEI. The CDR3 consists of 14 residues. CDR3 nucleotides: TGTGCCAGCAGGGGGAGGGCGGGTGCCTACGAGCAGTACTTC. Its protein product is CASRGRAGAYEQYF.

The chain recombines TRBV2 with TRBJ1-6; no firm D call. V was clipped by 3 bases and J by 9 bases, with 6 bases between them. The length of the CDR3 is 12 residues. Germline V CDR1 and CDR2: SNHLY, FYNNEI. Here the CDR3 reads CASSEGGSPLHF. The CDR3 DNA is TGTGCCAGCAGTGAGGGCGGTTCACCCCTCCACTTT. The full variable domain, rest sourced from reference TRBV2 and TRBJ1-6, is EPEVTQTPSHQVTQMGQEVILRCVPISNHLYFYWYRQILGQKVEFLVSFYNNEISEKSEIFDDQFSVERPDGSNFTLKIRSTKLEDSAMYFCASSEGGSPLHFGNGTRLTVT.

This chain links TRBV5-1 with TRBJ2-3; 15 bases fit TRBD2. Trimming took 4 bases from V and 6 from J; bases not matched to a gene: 12. Germline V gene sequence: CDR1 SGHRS, CDR2 YFSETQ. The CDR3 is made up of 18 amino acids. CDR3 sequence reads: CASSQTIGTSGGKDTQYF. CDR3 nucleotide sequence: TGCGCCAGCAGCCAAACGATCGGGACTAGCGGGGGGAAGGATACGCAGTATTTT.

J is TRBJ1-5 and V is TRBV6-6; D unresolved. The CDR3 sequence is 14 residues long. Trimming cost V 2 bases and J 2 bases, with 7 bases left between them. Germline V gene lookup returns CDR1 MNHNY and CDR2 SVGAGI (reference sequence). Here the CDR3 reads CASSYEGGNQPQHF. The CDR3 bases are TGTGCCAGCAGTTACGAGGGAGGCAATCAGCCCCAGCATTTT.

The chain employs TRBV29-1 and TRBJ1-2; the match to TRBD1 covers 8 bases. Trimming removed 5 bases from V and 0 bases from J; junction bases left unmatched: 11. The CDR3 consists of 16 residues. Germline V CDR1 and CDR2: SQVTM, ANQGSEA. CDR3 nucleotides: TGCAGCGTTTCCCAGGGGGCCCCACACTCTAACTATGGCTACACCTTC. Translation: CSVSQGAPHSNYGYTF. Looking up the rest from reference TRBV29-1 and TRBJ1-2 gives the full variable domain: SAVISQKPSRDICQRGTSLTIQCQVDSQVTMMFWYRQQPGQSLTLIATANQGSEATYESGFVIDKFPISRPNLTFSTLTVSNMSPEDSSIYLCSVSQGAPHSNYGYTFGSGTRLTVV.

This clone has only one observation. The gene calls are TRBV5-4 and TRBJ1-1; D gene uncertain. The CDR3 has 15 amino acids. Germline loops: CDR1 SGHNT, CDR2 YYREEE (reference sequence). V was cut by 0 bases and J by 2 bases, with 11 bases left in between. The CDR3 reads CASSLAKIGNTEAFF. The CDR3 DNA reads as TGTGCCAGCAGCTTGGCCAAGATTGGTAACACTGAAGCTTTCTTT.

This sequence joins TRBV5-1 and TRBJ2-7; D is unclear. V lost 0 bases to trimming and J lost 4 bases, with 8 bases between them. This CDR3 comprises 13 residues. Germline CDR1 is SGHRS and CDR2 is YFSETQ. The CDR3 spells CASSLDGLYEQYF. In DNA form, the CDR3 reads TGCGCCAGCAGCTTGGACGGCCTATACGAGCAGTACTTC. The full variable domain, with the rest looked up from reference TRBV5-1 and TRBJ2-7, is KAGVTQTPRYLIKTRGQQVTLSCSPISGHRSVSWYQQTPGQGLQFLFEYFSETQRNKGNFPGRFSGRQFSNSRSEMNVSTLELGDSALYLCASSLDGLYEQYFGPGTRLTVT.

Only one count was recorded for this clone. J is TRBJ2-3 and V is TRBV7-3; D might be TRBD1 or TRBD2, each matching 7 bases. V was pared by 5 bases and J by 4 bases, with 16 bases between. The CDR3 has 15 amino acids. The germline V gene has CDR1 SGHTA and CDR2 FQGTGA. CDR3 amino acids: CASSRQGGLADTQYF. In nucleotides, the CDR3 is TGTGCCAGCAGCCGCCAGGGGGGGCTGGCAGATACGCAGTATTTT.